Presented here are 30 T cell receptor beta chains from one specimen sequenced in a study of T-cell memory formation after mild COVID-19. TCRdb processed the 5' RACE reads anew with MiXCR; each CDR3 protein has one entry. The profile shows about 300,000 distinct CDR3 sequences, approximately 19% of them singletons. Sequences were obtained from PBMCs or a T cell subset sorted from them (not recorded which). All receptors derive from a man in his late teens or twenties who had mild COVID-19 (a few samples of this study predate the infection). Cell type and time point are not known.

This clonotype was observed a few times. The J gene is TRBJ2-5, the V gene TRBV7-3; D gene uncertain. Germline CDR1 and CDR2: SGHTA and FQGTGA. V was pared by 3 bases and J by 4 bases, with 9 bases between. The CDR3 loop spans 13 amino acids. This CDR3 is CASSLELLETQYF. The CDR3 coding sequence is TGTGCCAGCAGCTTGGAGCTCCTAGAGACCCAGTACTTC.

This clonotype occurred a few times. The chain has TRBV12-3 or TRBV12-4 and TRBJ2-1; 7 nucleotides line up with TRBD2. Trimming removed 6 bases from V and 6 bases from J; junction bases left unmatched: 8. The CDR3 is made up of 14 amino acids. CDR3 in amino acids: CASSSPGLRNEQFF. CDR3 bases: TGTGCCAGCAGCAGCCCGGGACTACGCAATGAGCAGTTCTTC.

The chain has TRBV15 and TRBJ2-2; D remains unclear. Germline V gene sequence: CDR1 LNHNV, CDR2 YYDKDF (reference sequence). Between the trimmed V and J ends, which lost 1 base and 5 bases, there was a span of 5 bases. This CDR3 contains 13 residues. The CDR3 protein is CATSRVRTGELFF. The CDR3 DNA follows: TGTGCCACCAGCAGAGTTAGGACCGGGGAGCTGTTTTTT.

This sequence joins TRBV30 and TRBJ1-3, with 10 positions matching TRBD1. CDR3 length: 13 residues. The V and J ends lost 5 bases and 2 bases, in that order; junction bases with no gene match: 0. In germline, CDR1 is GTSNPN, CDR2 SVGIG (reference sequence). CDR3 sequence (DNA): TGTGCCTGGGGGACAGGGGCTGGAAACACCATATATTTT. Its translation: CAWGTGAGNTIYF.

Many counts were recorded for this clonotype. V and J are TRBV29-1 and TRBJ2-1; tentatively, D is TRBD2 (7 bases). This CDR3 contains 16 residues. The ends were cut back, 0 bases at V and 0 bases at J, with 12 bases in the middle. Germline CDR1 SQVTM, CDR2 ANQGSEA. CDR3 bases: TGCAGCGTTGAAGATGGGGGGGCGAGCTCCTACAATGAGCAGTTCTTC. It is translated as CSVEDGGASSYNEQFF.

This clonotype was seen more than once but under ten times. The chain has TRBV5-4 and TRBJ2-7, with TRBD1 identical over 8 bases. This CDR3 is built from 14 residues. Germline V CDR1 and CDR2: SGHNT, YYREEE (reference sequence). J gave up 5 bases and V 1 base, and 5 bases lay outside the gene matches. The CDR3 DNA is TGTGCCAGCAGCTTGCGGCAGGGGGCGGACGAGCAGTACTTC. Protein: CASSLRQGADEQYF.

The gene calls are TRBV10-1 and TRBJ2-7, with 9 bases lining up with TRBD1. The germline V gene has CDR1 WNHNN and CDR2 SYGVQD (reference sequence). This CDR3 has 14 residues. Losses at the gene ends were 6 bases for V and 3 bases for J; bases not matched to a gene: 6. CDR3 protein: CASSPVGQGYEQYF. The CDR3 DNA follows: TGCGCCAGCAGCCCGGTGGGACAGGGCTACGAGCAGTACTTC.

V gene TRBV28 combines with J gene TRBJ2-3; TRBD2 agrees at 14 bases. With 3 bases clipped from V and 5 bases from J, the junction kept 13 bases outside the gene matches. Per the germline V gene, CDR1 is MDHEN and CDR2 is SYDVKM. The CDR3 length is 19 residues. The CDR3 protein is CASSLAGTSGGEREDTQYF. The CDR3 nucleotides read TGTGCCAGCAGTTTGGCCGGGACTAGCGGGGGCGAACGGGAAGATACGCAGTATTTT.

This clonotype was seen more than once but under ten times. V gene TRBV6-5 combines with J gene TRBJ2-2, with TRBD1 as a possible D gene (6 bases). The CDR3 loop spans 17 amino acids. The V gene lost 0 bases and the J gene lost 0 bases, with 11 bases spanning the gap. Germline V gene lookup returns CDR1 MNHEY and CDR2 SVGAGI. The CDR3 nucleotides are TGTGCCAGCAGTTACTCAACCAGGGGACCGAACACCGGGGAGCTGTTTTTT. Translating gives CASSYSTRGPNTGELFF.

The chain couples TRBV4-1 to TRBJ1-5; D is uncertain. Germline V gene data show CDR1 as MGHRA and CDR2 as YSYEKL. The CDR3 consists of 16 residues. Trimming cost V 0 bases and J 2 bases, with 11 bases left between them. For the CDR3, the DNA is TGCGCCAGCAGCCAAGAACTAGCTAGGGGCAATCAGCCCCAGCATTTT. It yields the protein CASSQELARGNQPQHF.

This clonotype was found a few times. The V and J genes are TRBV4-2 and TRBJ2-3, with 7 bases aligning to TRBD2. CDR3 size: 14 residues. Losses at the gene ends were 3 bases for V and 8 bases for J; bases not matched to a gene: 8. Germline V gives CDR1 LGHNA, CDR2 YNFKEQ. CDR3 DNA sequence: TGTGCCAGCAGCCAGGGCGGGGGAGAGGGTACGCAGTATTTT. The encoded protein is CASSQGGGEGTQYF.

There are a few counts of this clonotype. The J gene is TRBJ2-3, the V gene TRBV20-1; D is unresolved. Germline CDR1 reads DFQATT; CDR2 reads SNEGSKA (reference sequence). V lost 2 bases and J lost 6, with 18 bases in between. This CDR3 is built from 15 residues. The CDR3 loop reads CSARPAVSFVDTQYF. CDR3 coding DNA: TGCAGTGCTAGACCCGCCGTTAGTTTCGTTGATACGCAGTATTTT.

This rearrangement joins TRBV5-1 to TRBJ2-1, with D tentatively TRBD1 or TRBD2 (6 bases each). In germline, CDR1 is SGHRS, CDR2 YFSETQ. The germline V and J ends were trimmed by 4 bases and 8 bases, with 16 bases remaining between them. This CDR3 region has 14 residues. The CDR3 spells CASSPVAGEDEQFF. In DNA, the CDR3 is TGCGCCAGCAGCCCGGTCGCAGGGGAGGATGAGCAGTTCTTC.

This clonotype was counted at least ten times. The chain joins TRBV14 to TRBJ2-3; 10 bases are a match to TRBD2. V shed 2 bases, J shed 1 base, and the junction held 6 bases outside the gene matches. This CDR3 has 17 amino acids. Germline loops: CDR1 SGHDN, CDR2 FVKESK. CDR3 loop: CASSQSTGTSGTDTQYF. In DNA form, the CDR3 reads TGTGCCAGCAGCCAATCCACCGGGACTAGCGGCACAGATACGCAGTATTTT.

This clonotype was detected ten times or more. This chain joins TRBV24-1 and TRBJ2-1, with D perhaps TRBD1 (6 bases). The germline CDR1 and CDR2 sequences are KGHDR and SFDVKD. This CDR3 contains 14 residues. V was cut by 6 bases and J by 1 base, with 9 bases left in between. The CDR3 DNA sequence: TGTGCCACCAGTCGGGGACAATCCTACAATGAGCAGTTCTTC. Its protein is CATSRGQSYNEQFF.

J is TRBJ1-1 and V is TRBV19, with D hard to call. The CDR3 has 13 residues. Germline V gene data show CDR1 as LNHDA and CDR2 as SQIVND (reference sequence). V was trimmed by 9 bases and J by 0 bases, leaving 11 bases between them. The CDR3 is CASSEVMNTEAFF. CDR3 DNA: TGTGCCAGCTCGGAAGTCATGAACACTGAAGCTTTCTTT.

There are a few counts of this clonotype. The chain joins TRBV28 to TRBJ2-5; 10 positions match TRBD1. The CDR3 is 18 amino acids. Germline V gene data show CDR1 as MDHEN and CDR2 as SYDVKM. After removal of 5 bases from V and 5 bases from J, the junction contained 17 bases not matched to a gene. For the CDR3, the DNA is TGTGCCAGCAGTCCCCTCACCCGGGGACAGGGGCTTGGTGAGACCCAGTACTTC. This gives the protein CASSPLTRGQGLGETQYF.

This clonotype has just one count. The rearrangement uses TRBV27 and TRBJ2-4; D perhaps matches TRBD2 (5 bases). V was trimmed by 1 base and J by 2 bases, leaving 12 bases between them. Germline V gene lookup returns CDR1 MNHEY and CDR2 SMNVEV (reference sequence). The length of the CDR3 is 16 residues. The CDR3 spells CASSLFIGGSKNIQYF. The DNA of the CDR3 is TGTGCCAGCAGTTTATTTATAGGCGGGTCCAAAAACATTCAGTACTTC.

This clonotype was seen once. The chain recombines TRBV2 with TRBJ2-5; possibly TRBD1 for D (6 bases). This CDR3 contains 13 residues. V lost 6 bases, J lost 1 base, and 9 bases lay in between. Germline lookup yields CDR1 SNHLY and CDR2 FYNNEI. The chain's CDR3 is CASSVQGQETQYF. The CDR3 DNA reads as TGTGCCAGCAGCGTACAGGGCCAAGAGACCCAGTACTTC.

The J gene is TRBJ1-3, the V gene TRBV6-5; D unresolved. V was cut by 0 bases and J by 0 bases, with 6 bases left in between. This CDR3 is 15 amino acids long. CDR1 and CDR2 from the germline V gene are MNHEY and SVGAGI. DNA of the CDR3: TGTGCCAGCAGTTACTCTTACAGCTCTGGAAACACCATATATTTT. This gives the protein CASSYSYSSGNTIYF.

This clonotype has at least ten counts. CDR3 sequence reads: CASSQLPGLASTTDTQYF. As DNA, the CDR3 is TGCGCCAGCAGCCAACTTCCGGGACTAGCATCCACCACAGATACGCAGTATTTT. The chain couples TRBV4-1 to TRBJ2-3; 9 bases fit TRBD2. There are 18 residues in the CDR3. The trim removed 2 bases at V and 2 bases at J, leaving 11 bases unmatched. Germline CDR1 MGHRA, CDR2 YSYEKL.

This clonotype was observed a few times. The chain is built from TRBV12-3 or TRBV12-4 and TRBJ2-7; no firm D call. The CDR3 is 12 amino acids. V was clipped by 7 bases and J by 9 bases, with 16 bases between them. The CDR3 DNA reads TGTGCCAGCACAAGCCCCTTCGGTGTGCAGTACTTC. Its protein product is CASTSPFGVQYF.

In its sample, this clonotype was seen a few times. This rearrangement joins TRBV7-9 to TRBJ2-3, with unresolved D. Deletions cut 4 bases from V and 3 bases from J, with 14 bases between. CDR1 is SEHNR, CDR2 FQNEAQ, per germline (reference sequence). The CDR3 spans 15 residues. For the CDR3, the DNA is TGTGCCAGCAGCTCGACGTGGGTCCAAACAGATACGCAGTATTTT. This codes for CASSSTWVQTDTQYF.

The V and J genes are TRBV4-2 and TRBJ1-1; D might be TRBD1 (6 bases). Germline V gene data show CDR1 as LGHNA and CDR2 as YNFKEQ. The ends were cut back, 0 bases at V and 4 bases at J, with 9 bases in the middle. CDR3 size: 14 residues. CDR3 sequence reads: CASSQDKGGTEAFF. The DNA of the CDR3 is TGTGCCAGCAGCCAAGATAAGGGGGGCACTGAAGCTTTCTTT.

The rearrangement uses TRBV20-1 and TRBJ2-3, with D perhaps assigned TRBD1 or TRBD2 (5 bases each). The germline CDR1 and CDR2 sequences are DFQATT and SNEGSKA (reference sequence). The CDR3 is 13 amino acids. V was clipped by 2 bases and J by 6 bases, with 12 bases between them. The CDR3 sequence is CSARRDPTDTQYF. CDR3 nucleotide sequence: TGCAGTGCTAGACGGGACCCTACGGATACGCAGTATTTT.

This chain joins TRBV5-1 and TRBJ2-3, with 8 positions matching TRBD2. V dropped 8 bases and J dropped 2; count of bases not matched to a gene: 7. There are 14 residues in the CDR3. Per germline, CDR1 SGHRS and CDR2 YFSETQ. CDR3 in amino acids: CASLLADYTDTQYF. DNA of the CDR3: TGCGCCAGTCTACTAGCGGACTACACAGATACGCAGTATTTT.

The sample holds a few counts of this clonotype. V gene TRBV5-6 combines with J gene TRBJ2-7; possible D gene TRBD1, 5 bases. This CDR3 is 12 amino acids long. The V gene lost 1 base and the J gene lost 6 bases, with 8 bases spanning the gap. The germline V gene encodes CDR1 SGHDT and CDR2 YYEEEE. This CDR3 is CASSLLRAEQYF. The CDR3 DNA sequence: TGTGCCAGCAGCTTGCTCAGGGCCGAGCAGTACTTC.

This sequence joins TRBV5-1 and TRBJ2-5; D is uncertain. Germline V gene sequence: CDR1 SGHRS, CDR2 YFSETQ. The ends were cut back, 0 bases at V and 2 bases at J, with 11 bases in the middle. CDR3 length equals 15 residues. The CDR3, as DNA: TGCGCCAGCAGCTTGGTACCCGTGTCACAAGAGACCCAGTACTTC. Translated, it gives CASSLVPVSQETQYF.

J is TRBJ2-7 and V is TRBV15; no clear D gene. From germline, CDR1 is LNHNV and CDR2 YYDKDF (reference sequence). Trimming cost V 0 bases and J 7 bases, with 7 bases left between them. This CDR3 has 12 residues. The CDR3 is CATSRDLREQYF. CDR3 DNA sequence: TGTGCCACCAGCAGAGATCTCAGGGAGCAGTACTTC.

Many counts were recorded for this clonotype. The chain employs TRBV7-2 and TRBJ2-2; the D gene is possibly TRBD2 (6 bases). V was pared by 5 bases and J by 5 bases, with 15 bases between. This CDR3 spans 15 amino acids. CDR1 and CDR2 from the germline V gene are SGHTA and FQGNSA. This chain's CDR3 is CASSSSYGGTGELFF. In DNA, the CDR3 is TGTGCCAGCAGCAGTTCGTATGGGGGGACCGGGGAGCTGTTTTTT.